Shown below are 30 T cell receptor beta chains from a single sample sequenced in a study of cytomegalovirus exposure and HLA in healthy donors. PCR employed 60 Vbeta and 13 Jbeta primers. The data were produced by immunoSEQ multiplex PCR, yet TCRdb's version contains in-frame clones alone and is incomplete. Here the sample spans over 200,000 clones, around 73% being singletons. Sequencing was done on a sample of PBMCs. The receptor source for this set is a male donor in good health and CMV-seronegative.

This chain uses TRBV9 with TRBJ2-1; 7 bases align to TRBD2. CDR1 and CDR2 (germline): SGDLS, YYNGEE. Losses at the gene ends were 2 bases for V and 0 bases for J; bases not matched to a gene: 5. CDR3 length: 16 residues. CDR3 DNA sequence: TGTGCCAGCAGCGTGGGCGGGAGTCACTCCTACAATGAGCAGTTCTTC. Amino acids: CASSVGGSHSYNEQFF.

The chain joins TRBV7-6 to TRBJ2-5; D may be TRBD2 (5 bases). V lost 6 bases, J lost 4 bases, and 15 bases lay in between. From germline, CDR1 is SGHVS and CDR2 FNYEAQ. This CDR3 has 14 residues. The CDR3 bases are TGTGCCAGCAGACAAACGCCCACTAGAGAGACCCAGTACTTC. Protein: CASRQTPTRETQYF. The whole variable domain, filled in from reference TRBV7-6 and TRBJ2-5, reads GAGVSQSPRYKVTKRGQDVALRCDPISGHVSLYWYRQALGQGPEFLTYFNYEAQQDKSGLPNDRFSAERPEGSISTLTIQRTEQRDSAMYRCASRQTPTRETQYFGPGTRLLVL.

This clone was observed once. The V and J genes are TRBV7-9 and TRBJ2-3, with 7 bases matching TRBD2. The CDR3 contains 17 residues. V lost 3 bases to trimming and J lost 2 bases; unmatched junction nucleotides: 11. CDR1 is SEHNR and CDR2 is FQNEAQ in the germline V gene (reference sequence). The CDR3 nucleotides are TGTGCCAGCAGCTTCCAAGCCCGACTAGCTTTCACAGATACGCAGTATTTT. It specifies CASSFQARLAFTDTQYF.

The table lists this clone with a few counts. V and J are TRBV5-1 and TRBJ2-1, with no clear D. The V end was cut by 6 bases, the J end by 5 bases, with 15 bases between. The germline V gene has CDR1 SGHRS and CDR2 YFSETQ. The CDR3 is 14 residues long. CDR3 DNA sequence: TGCGCCAGCATGGTCGGGTCTGGCAACAATGAGCAGTTCTTC. Its protein is CASMVGSGNNEQFF.

This rearrangement joins TRBV10-2 to TRBJ1-5, with 8 nucleotides matching TRBD1. CDR3 size: 14 residues. V lost 6 bases and J lost 3; bases outside the gene matches: 4. Germline CDR1 reads WSHSY; CDR2 reads SAAADI. CDR3 protein: CASREGQVNQPQHF. The CDR3 DNA reads TGCGCCAGCAGAGAGGGACAGGTCAATCAGCCCCAGCATTTT.

In its sample, this clone was seen once. The chain uses TRBV19 and TRBJ2-1; 9 bases fit TRBD2. The CDR3 spans 16 residues. Germline V gene sequence: CDR1 LNHDA, CDR2 SQIVND (reference sequence). V was pared by 5 bases and J by 4 bases, with 9 bases of the junction left unmatched. The CDR3 reads CASSHSGSYLYNEQFF. The CDR3, as DNA: TGTGCCAGTAGTCATAGCGGGAGTTACCTTTACAATGAGCAGTTCTTC.

This chain links TRBV19 with TRBJ1-5; D not certain. Trimming removed 3 bases from V and 3 bases from J, with 21 bases in between. The CDR3 sequence is 18 residues long. Germline CDR1 reads LNHDA; CDR2 reads SQIVND (reference sequence). CDR3 protein: CASSILSPFREDNQPQHF. Written as DNA, the CDR3 is TGTGCCAGTAGTATCCTTAGCCCCTTCAGAGAAGACAATCAGCCCCAGCATTTT.

The chain recombines TRBV9 with TRBJ1-2; 10 positions agree with TRBD1. The trim removed 4 bases at V and 1 base at J, leaving 4 bases unmatched. This CDR3 is 15 amino acids long. Germline V gives CDR1 SGDLS, CDR2 YYNGEE. CDR3 protein: CASSSRTGGNYGYTF. The CDR3 nucleotides read TGTGCCAGCAGCTCCCGGACAGGGGGTAACTATGGCTACACCTTC. The full variable domain, rest sourced from reference TRBV9 and TRBJ1-2, is DSGVTQTPKHLITATGQRVTLRCSPRSGDLSVYWYQQSLDQGLQFLIQYYNGEERAKGNILERFSAQQFPDLHSELNLSSLELGDSALYFCASSSRTGGNYGYTFGSGTRLTVV.

The rearrangement links TRBV28 to TRBJ1-2; D is unclear. Germline assignment: CDR1 MDHEN and CDR2 SYDVKM. V was clipped by 4 bases and J by 6 bases, with 12 bases between them. The CDR3 consists of 13 residues. CDR3 amino acids: CASSSRGTDGYTF. DNA of the CDR3: TGTGCCAGCAGTTCACGGGGAACCGATGGCTACACCTTC.

The chain combines TRBV6-1 with TRBJ1-3; the match to TRBD1 covers 7 bases. Trimming cost V 1 base and J 0 bases; bases outside gene matches: 9. This CDR3 comprises 18 residues. The V gene's germline CDR1 is MNHNS and CDR2 SASEGT. The CDR3 loop is CASSEVRTGGSSGNTIYF. The DNA for the CDR3 is TGTGCCAGCAGTGAAGTAAGGACAGGAGGGAGCTCTGGAAACACCATATATTTT.

This clone was recorded a few times. The chain joins TRBV6-5 to TRBJ2-2; 8 bases agree with TRBD1. Germline V CDR1 and CDR2: MNHEY, SVGAGI. Losses at the gene ends were 1 base for V and 6 bases for J; bases not matched to a gene: 1. This CDR3 comprises 14 residues. CDR3 nucleotides: TGTGCCAGCAGTTACTTACAGGGGGCCGGGGAGCTGTTTTTT. It is translated as CASSYLQGAGELFF.

V gene TRBV9 combines with J gene TRBJ2-3; 9 nucleotides line up with TRBD2. V was clipped by 0 bases and J by 4 bases; unmatched bases: 6. The CDR3 is 16 amino acids. Germline CDR1 is SGDLS and CDR2 is YYNGEE. The CDR3: CASSVAGRLAADTQYF. CDR3 in DNA: TGTGCCAGCAGCGTAGCTGGGAGACTAGCGGCAGATACGCAGTATTTT.

The rearrangement uses TRBV6-5 and TRBJ1-1; D uncertain. This CDR3 has 14 amino acids. CDR1 is MNHEY, CDR2 SVGAGI, per germline. V was pared by 8 bases and J by 4 bases, with 17 bases between. The CDR3 region has the DNA TGTGCCAGCTCGGTTCAATGGGGAGGCACTGAAGCTTTCTTT. Translation gives CASSVQWGGTEAFF.

The gene calls are TRBV10-3 and TRBJ2-3, with TRBD2 matching over 7 bases. The germline V gene has CDR1 ENHRY and CDR2 SYGVKD. This CDR3 spans 19 amino acids. J was trimmed by 0 bases and V by 3 bases; bases with no gene match: 15. CDR3 amino acids: CAISDVGWEGRTSTDTQYF. CDR3 DNA: TGTGCCATCAGTGATGTAGGGTGGGAGGGCCGCACAAGCACAGATACGCAGTATTTT.

The rearrangement joins TRBV19 to TRBJ2-1; D is undetermined. The V end was cut by 5 bases, the J end by 5 bases, with 10 bases between. The germline CDR1 and CDR2 sequences are LNHDA and SQIVND (reference sequence). CDR3 size: 13 residues. The DNA of the CDR3 is TGTGCCAGTAGTCTGTCGAGGAACAATGAGCAGTTCTTC. Encoded protein: CASSLSRNNEQFF.

The chain uses TRBV7-2 and TRBJ2-3, with 7 bases identical to TRBD2. The junction had 0 bases not matched to a gene; V was cut back by 2 bases and J by 1 base. The CDR3 runs to 14 residues. CDR1 and CDR2 (germline): SGHTA, FQGNSA. The CDR3, as DNA: TGTGCCAGCAGCTTAACTAGCGGCACAGATACGCAGTATTTT. This translates into CASSLTSGTDTQYF. The variable domain in full, with the rest retrieved from reference TRBV7-2 and TRBJ2-3, is GAGVSQSPSNKVTEKGKDVELRCDPISGHTALYWYRQSLGQGLEFLIYFQGNSAPDKSGLPSDRFSAERTGGSVSTLTIQRTQQEDSAVYLCASSLTSGTDTQYFGPGTRLTVL.

This chain uses TRBV14 with TRBJ2-1, with 9 bases fitting TRBD2. The V gene end was trimmed by 4 bases and the J gene end by 7 bases; junction bases not matched to a gene: 17. CDR3 size: 18 residues. Germline assignment: CDR1 SGHDN and CDR2 FVKESK. The DNA for the CDR3 is TGTGCCAGCAGCCCTATACCACCGGGACTAGCCGAGGGGAATGAGCAGTTCTTC. This encodes CASSPIPPGLAEGNEQFF.

The chain couples TRBV6-1 to TRBJ2-1, with 8 bases that match TRBD2. V dropped 3 bases and J dropped 3; count of bases not matched to a gene: 7. The CDR3 sequence is 16 residues long. Germline CDR1 is MNHNS and CDR2 is SASEGT. This chain's CDR3 is CASSEELAVIYNEQFF. CDR3 DNA: TGTGCCAGCAGTGAGGAACTAGCGGTGATCTACAATGAGCAGTTCTTC.

V usage is TRBV6-1 and J usage is TRBJ1-2; D is possibly TRBD1 (6 bases). Germline V lookup: CDR1 MNHNS, CDR2 SASEGT. Trimming took off 0 bases at V and 4 bases at J, with 12 bases between the two ends. The CDR3 length is 15 residues. As DNA, the CDR3 is TGTGCCAGCAGTGAAGCGGCAGGGGCTTCCTATGGCTACACCTTC. It is translated as CASSEAAGASYGYTF.

The chain links TRBV18 to TRBJ2-5; a weak D match, TRBD1 (7 bases). Germline V gives CDR1 KGHSH, CDR2 LQKENI. The CDR3 is 15 amino acids. V lost 8 bases and J 2 bases, leaving 18 bases between the germline ends. CDR3 region: CASAGTVTTQETQYF. The CDR3 nucleotides are TGTGCCAGCGCGGGGACAGTAACCACACAAGAGACCCAGTACTTC.

The chain uses TRBV7-9 and TRBJ1-1, with D perhaps matching TRBD1 (5 bases). CDR1 and CDR2 (germline): SEHNR, FQNEAQ (reference sequence). The V and J ends lost 5 bases and 5 bases respectively, with 15 bases between them. This CDR3 region has 14 residues. The CDR3 DNA reads TGTGCCAGCAGCCTGGGGCAAGGGCAGACTGAAGCTTTCTTT. Its translation: CASSLGQGQTEAFF.

The V and J genes are TRBV7-3 and TRBJ2-1, with D possibly TRBD2 on 6 matching bases. V was trimmed by 1 base and J by 5 bases, leaving 9 bases between them. Germline CDR1 SGHTA, CDR2 FQGTGA. This CDR3 is built from 14 residues. The chain's CDR3 is CASSLNGGHNEQFF. In DNA, the CDR3 is TGTGCCAGCAGCTTAAACGGGGGTCACAATGAGCAGTTCTTC.

This rearrangement joins TRBV9 to TRBJ2-3, with D possibly matching TRBD2 (5 bases). V lost 5 bases and J 0 bases, leaving 16 bases between the germline ends. Germline loops: CDR1 SGDLS, CDR2 YYNGEE. CDR3 size: 16 residues. This CDR3 is CASSVQERLSTDTQYF. CDR3 nucleotide sequence: TGTGCCAGCAGTGTACAAGAGCGGTTAAGCACAGATACGCAGTATTTT.

The chain couples TRBV5-1 to TRBJ2-7; the D call may be TRBD1 or TRBD2 (6 bases each). Germline CDR1 and CDR2: SGHRS and YFSETQ. The CDR3 covers 14 residues. The V end lost 4 bases, the J end lost 0 bases, and 11 bases lay between the germline ends. CDR3 region: CASSMEGVSYEQYF. DNA of the CDR3: TGCGCCAGCAGCATGGAGGGGGTCTCCTACGAGCAGTACTTC.

The chain carries TRBV19 and TRBJ2-3, with a tentative D call TRBD2 (5 bases). Germline CDR1 and CDR2: LNHDA and SQIVND (reference sequence). Trimming pared 6 bases from V and 3 bases from J, leaving 16 bases between. CDR3 length equals 15 residues. The CDR3 here is CASRLDGGGTDTQYF. CDR3 bases: TGTGCCAGTAGACTCGACGGAGGTGGGACAGATACGCAGTATTTT.

The chain's CDR3 is CASSFSSRNQPQHF. The CDR3 DNA sequence: TGTGCCAGCAGCTTCAGCTCGCGGAATCAGCCCCAGCATTTT. The chain couples TRBV7-8 to TRBJ1-5, with no clear D. The CDR3 is 14 residues long. Trimming pared 3 bases from V and 4 bases from J, leaving 10 bases between. Per germline, CDR1 SGHVS and CDR2 FQNEAQ.

J is TRBJ2-7 and V is TRBV27; 7 bases align to TRBD1. Losses at the gene ends were 2 bases for V and 3 bases for J; bases not matched to a gene: 1. CDR3 length: 13 amino acids. Germline V gene data show CDR1 as MNHEY and CDR2 as SMNVEV (reference sequence). The CDR3 loop reads CASSLGDSYEQYF. The CDR3 region has the DNA TGTGCCAGCAGTTTAGGGGACAGCTACGAGCAGTACTTC.

The DNA for the CDR3 is TGCGCCAGCAGCATCCCCAGTTACAGGGAGAACGAGCAGTACTTC. Translating gives CASSIPSYRENEQYF. The chain links TRBV10-2 to TRBJ2-7; a possible D gene is TRBD1 (6 bases). V shed 6 bases and J shed 5 bases, with 20 bases lying between them. There are 15 residues in the CDR3. CDR1 and CDR2 from the germline V gene are WSHSY and SAAADI.

The sample holds a few counts of this clone. The chain carries TRBV7-9 and TRBJ1-4; 7 bases map to TRBD1. The trim removed 3 bases at V and 8 bases at J, leaving 3 bases unmatched. The CDR3 is 13 residues long. Germline V gene data show CDR1 as SEHNR and CDR2 as FQNEAQ (reference sequence). DNA of the CDR3: TGTGCCAGCAGCTTGGGGACAGCGGAAAAACTGTTTTTT. As protein: CASSLGTAEKLFF.

The rearrangement joins TRBV4-2 to TRBJ2-3; 10 bases map to TRBD2. This CDR3 spans 15 amino acids. Germline V gives CDR1 LGHNA, CDR2 YNFKEQ. V trimming: 4 bases; J trimming: 3 bases; junction bases outside the gene matches: 4. The CDR3 sequence: CASSPTSGITDTQYF. The DNA of the CDR3 is TGTGCCAGCAGCCCCACTAGCGGGATTACAGATACGCAGTATTTT.